These T cell receptor beta chains were read from a single sample in a study of T cell responses to AZD1222 COVID-19 vaccine. Method: immunoSEQ multiplex PCR; TCRdb's copy keeps in-frame clones and lacks some. The sample records around 140,000 clones, around nine tenths being singletons. Sequences were derived from peripheral blood, sampled 28 days after the second AZD1222 dose. These receptor sequences come from an adult who received the AZD1222 COVID-19 vaccine. Both conserved end residues are part of each CDR3. D genes are given only for firm matches. Rows may omit the clone size; those that give it use once, few, many or a size class.

abundance	d_gene	v_gene	j_gene	CDR3aa	CDR3nt
.	.	TRBV5-1	TRBJ1-1	CASSLEGGAFF	TGCGCCAGCAGCTTGGAAGGAGGAGCTTTCTTT
.	.	TRBV19	TRBJ2-7	CASSSLGRSYEQYF	TGTGCCAGTAGTTCACTAGGGAGGTCCTACGAGCAGTACTTC
.	.	TRBV28	TRBJ1-1	CASIQLTYTEAFF	TGTGCCAGTATACAGTTGACCTACACTGAAGCTTTCTTT
.	.	TRBV19	TRBJ1-4	CASTPSGANEKLFF	TGTGCCAGTACCCCCTCAGGGGCTAATGAAAAACTGTTTTTT
.	.	TRBV2	TRBJ2-3	CASSGEGQDTQYF	TGTGCCAGCAGTGGGGAGGGACAAGATACGCAGTATTTT
.	.	TRBV7-3	TRBJ1-1	CASGRAAFF	TGTGCCAGCGGTCGGGCAGCTTTCTTT
.	.	TRBV7-8	TRBJ1-5	CASSYGVESQQPQHF	TGTGCCAGCAGCTATGGGGTCGAAAGTCAACAGCCCCAGCATTTT
.	TRBD2	TRBV7-7	TRBJ2-5	CASSLSAGGSETQYF	TGTGCTAGCAGCTTAAGTGCGGGGGGGAGTGAGACCCAGTACTTC
.	.	TRBV5-1	TRBJ1-3	CASSLVAYSSGNTIYF	TGCGCCAGCAGCTTGGTGGCCTATAGCTCTGGAAACACCATATATTTT
.	.	TRBV7-8	TRBJ2-1	CASSLKEVGRDEQFF	TGTGCCAGCAGCTTAAAGGAGGTAGGCCGGGATGAGCAGTTCTTC
.	TRBD1	TRBV14	TRBJ1-1	CASSHRTGRRNTEAFF	TGTGCCAGCAGCCACCGGACAGGGAGGAGGAACACTGAAGCTTTCTTT
.	.	TRBV5-4	TRBJ2-2	CASSFRGGLDTGELFF	TGTGCCAGCAGTTTTCGTGGGGGGTTGGACACCGGGGAGCTGTTTTTT
.	.	TRBV10-3	TRBJ2-5	CAISENRETQYF	TGTGCCATCAGTGAAAACCGGGAGACCCAGTACTTC
.	.	TRBV9	TRBJ1-2	CASSVDTGWSYGYTF	TGTGCCAGCAGCGTAGATACAGGGTGGAGCTATGGCTACACCTTC
.	TRBD2	TRBV10-3	TRBJ2-2	CAIRLAGGTGELFF	TGTGCCATCAGACTAGCGGGGGGCACCGGGGAGCTGTTTTTT
.	.	TRBV6-6	TRBJ2-1	CASSKTSTSYNEQFF	TGTGCCAGCAGTAAGACCTCCACCTCCTACAATGAGCAGTTCTTC
.	TRBD1	TRBV7-3	TRBJ2-4	CASSSHPGQGAYGNIQYF	TGTGCCAGCAGCTCTCACCCGGGACAGGGGGCTTATGGGAACATTCAGTACTTC
.	.	TRBV7-2	TRBJ1-6	CASSLERQGANSPLHF	TGTGCCAGCAGCTTAGAAAGGCAGGGCGCTAATTCACCCCTCCACTTT
.	.	TRBV7-9	TRBJ1-2	CASSLGQVRGYTF	TGTGCCAGCAGCTTAGGGCAGGTTCGCGGCTACACCTTC
.	TRBD2	TRBV14	TRBJ2-5	CASSSRLAETQYF	TGTGCCAGCAGCTCACGACTAGCGGAGACCCAGTACTTC
.	.	TRBV7-9	TRBJ1-2	CASSLGTATAHRYGYTF	TGTGCCAGCAGCTTAGGGACAGCCACGGCACACCGGTATGGCTACACCTTC
once	.	TRBV7-9	TRBJ2-7	CASSLGTAIYEQYF	TGTGCCAGCAGCTTAGGGACAGCGATCTACGAGCAGTACTTC
.	TRBD2	TRBV15	TRBJ2-7	CATSRSGLAGSYEQYF	TGTGCCACCAGCAGATCGGGACTAGCGGGGTCCTACGAGCAGTACTTC
.	TRBD2	TRBV27	TRBJ2-3	CASSWRVAGQGDTQYF	TGTGCCAGCAGTTGGAGGGTAGCGGGGCAAGGAGATACGCAGTATTTT
.	.	TRBV3-1/TRBV3-2	TRBJ2-7	CASIPPCGGDCCEQYF	TGTGCCAGCATTCCCCCCTGCGGGGGCGACTGTTGCGAGCAGTACTTC
.	.	TRBV11-2	TRBJ2-7	CASSPLARTSYEQYF	TGTGCCAGCAGCCCCCTAGCGCGAACCTCCTACGAGCAGTACTTC
.	.	TRBV6-1	TRBJ1-6	CASSEQGSNSPLHF	TGTGCCAGCAGTGAACAGGGGTCTAATTCACCCCTCCACTTT
once	.	TRBV3-1/TRBV3-2	TRBJ2-7	CASRRDGSYEQYF	TGTGCCAGCAGGCGGGACGGATCCTACGAGCAGTACTTC
.	TRBD1	TRBV28	TRBJ1-5	CATKSGQGTSWPQHF	TGTGCCACAAAATCGGGACAGGGGACATCTTGGCCCCAGCATTTT
.	.	TRBV20-1	TRBJ1-2	CSARGGGGYTF	TGCAGTGCTAGAGGAGGGGGAGGCTACACCTTC
.	.	TRBV5-6	TRBJ1-2	CASSLSAGYGYTF	TGTGCCAGCAGCTTGTCAGCGGGCTATGGCTACACCTTC
.	.	TRBV7-9	TRBJ1-2	CASSSAGIIYGYTF	TGTGCCAGCAGCAGTGCAGGGATAATCTATGGCTACACCTTC
.	.	TRBV6-5	TRBJ1-1	CASSYSANLHTEAFF	TGTGCCAGCAGTTACTCGGCGAATTTACACACTGAAGCTTTCTTT
.	.	TRBV18	TRBJ1-6	CASSCGGQISYNSPLHF	TGTGCCAGCTCATGTGGTGGGCAGATCTCCTATAATTCACCCCTCCACTTT
.	TRBD2	TRBV7-6	TRBJ2-1	CASSRGGGDSYNEQFF	TGTGCCAGCAGCCGTGGCGGGGGGGACTCCTACAATGAGCAGTTCTTC
.	.	TRBV12-3/TRBV12-4	TRBJ2-7	CASSSYIYEQYF	TGTGCCAGCAGTTCCTACATCTACGAGCAGTACTTC
.	.	TRBV11-3	TRBJ2-3	CASSLGDTQYF	TGTGCCAGCAGCTTGGGCGATACGCAGTATTTT
.	.	TRBV19	TRBJ2-3	CASSIPPDTQYF	TGTGCCAGTAGTATTCCCCCAGATACGCAGTATTTT
.	.	TRBV12-3/TRBV12-4	TRBJ2-7	CATAHRGSDEQYF	TGTGCCACCGCCCACCGGGGCTCCGACGAGCAGTACTTC
.	TRBD1	TRBV6-2/TRBV6-3	TRBJ1-1	CASSYSSSSDRGYAEAFF	TGTGCCAGCAGTTACTCGAGTTCGAGCGACAGGGGATACGCTGAAGCTTTCTTT
.	.	TRBV19	TRBJ1-4	CASTPGPATNEKLFF	TGTGCCAGTACCCCGGGGCCGGCAACTAATGAAAAACTGTTTTTT